This passage covers 20 T cell receptor beta chains from one sample sequenced in a study of OX40 agonist ivuxolimab in advanced cancers. Profiled with immunoSEQ multiplex PCR; TCRdb holds only in-frame clones, not every one. The sample lists around 60,000 clones; approximately 90% were seen once. Sequencing was performed on CD4+ or CD8+ T cells sorted from blood, taken in a trial of the OX40 agonist ivuxolimab. These receptors were taken from an adult with an advanced solid tumor such as melanoma, head and neck, liver or kidney cancer.

V is TRBV27 and J is TRBJ2-7; 9 bases fit TRBD2. Looked up from germline, CDR1 is MNHEY and CDR2 is SMNVEV (reference sequence). The ends lost 5 bases at V and 3 bases at J; junction bases unmatched: 11. The CDR3 sequence is 16 residues long. CDR3: CASSSASSGVHYEQYF. CDR3 nucleotide sequence: TGTGCCAGCAGTAGCGCGTCTAGCGGGGTACACTACGAGCAGTACTTC.

The V gene is TRBV5-4, the J gene TRBJ2-7; TRBD2 agrees at 13 bases. The CDR3 sequence is 16 residues long. V lost 5 bases, J lost 2 bases, and 7 bases stayed unmatched. Germline values: CDR1 SGHNT, CDR2 YYREEE (reference sequence). The CDR3 sequence is CASSRTSGSRTYEQYF. Written as DNA, the CDR3 is TGTGCCAGCAGTCGGACTAGCGGGAGTAGGACCTACGAGCAGTACTTC.

The rearrangement uses TRBV19 and TRBJ2-5; D unresolved. V lost 1 base and J lost 6, with 12 bases in between. This CDR3 region has 14 residues. Germline assignment: CDR1 LNHDA and CDR2 SQIVND (reference sequence). The DNA of the CDR3 is TGTGCCAGTAGTATAGGGCAGGCGTTTCAGACCCAGTACTTC. Translation gives CASSIGQAFQTQYF. Drawing the rest from reference TRBV19 and TRBJ2-5, the complete variable domain is DGGITQSPKYLFRKEGQNVTLSCEQNLNHDAMYWYRQDPGQGLRLIYYSQIVNDFQKGDIAEGYSVSREKKESFPLTVTSAQKNPTAFYLCASSIGQAFQTQYFGPGTRLLVL.

The chain employs TRBV28 and TRBJ1-1; D unresolved. V was pared by 2 bases and J by 3 bases, with 7 bases between. Germline-derived CDR1 and CDR2 are MDHEN and SYDVKM. The CDR3 is 13 amino acids. CDR3 bases: TGTGCCAGCAGTTTAGACGGATACACTGAAGCTTTCTTT. It translates to CASSLDGYTEAFF.

The chain recombines TRBV7-2 with TRBJ2-7, with TRBD2 identical over 9 bases. This CDR3 region has 14 residues. The V gene end was trimmed by 1 base and the J gene end by 7 bases; junction bases not matched to a gene: 5. Germline values: CDR1 SGHTA, CDR2 FQGNSA. CDR3 in amino acids: CASSLGSSGMEQYF. In DNA, the CDR3 is TGTGCCAGCAGCTTAGGGTCTAGCGGGATGGAGCAGTACTTC.

The chain has TRBV6-6 and TRBJ1-1, with 9 nucleotides matching TRBD1. The CDR3 totals 14 residues. Germline assignment: CDR1 MNHNY and CDR2 SVGAGI (reference sequence). The V gene end was trimmed by 10 bases and the J gene end by 5 bases; junction bases not matched to a gene: 11. The CDR3 here is CAIRSGTGRTEAFF. In DNA form, the CDR3 reads TGTGCCATTCGCTCCGGGACAGGGCGGACTGAAGCTTTCTTT.

This clone was observed a handful of times. The V and J genes are TRBV29-1 and TRBJ2-7; D is perhaps TRBD1 (7 bases). The V and J ends lost 1 base and 5 bases respectively, with 12 bases between them. The CDR3 is 13 amino acids. Germline lookup yields CDR1 SQVTM and CDR2 ANQGSEA. The CDR3 sequence is CSVEGQGGNEQYF. The CDR3 nucleotides are TGCAGCGTTGAAGGACAGGGAGGAAACGAGCAGTACTTC.

This clone was seen only a few times. The V call is TRBV18, the J call TRBJ1-1; no reliable D call. There are 13 residues in the CDR3. Germline V lookup: CDR1 KGHSH, CDR2 LQKENI. V was cut by 6 bases and J by 1 base, with 9 bases left in between. For the CDR3, the DNA is TGTGCCAGCTCCCTCGAAGAGAACACTGAAGCTTTCTTT. It is translated as CASSLEENTEAFF.

V is TRBV5-5 and J is TRBJ1-1; D is undetermined. V lost 5 bases and J lost 4, with 9 bases in between. This CDR3 comprises 12 residues. Germline V gene lookup returns CDR1 SGHKS and CDR2 YYEKEE (reference sequence). CDR3 nucleotides: TGTGCCAGCAGTTTGTTGGGCACTGAAGCTTTCTTT. The encoded protein is CASSLLGTEAFF.

The gene calls are TRBV27 and TRBJ2-7; a possible D gene is TRBD2 (5 bases). V was cut by 4 bases and J by 0 bases, with 13 bases left in between. CDR1 and CDR2 from the germline V gene are MNHEY and SMNVEV (reference sequence). This CDR3 region has 15 residues. CDR3 DNA sequence: TGTGCCAGCAGTTCAGGCGGGTTAAGCTCCTACGAGCAGTACTTC. Translated, it gives CASSSGGLSSYEQYF.

CDR3 residues: CASSVVSGVGTDTQYF. CDR3 coding DNA: TGTGCCAGCAGCGTAGTGTCGGGAGTTGGCACAGATACGCAGTATTTT. This chain uses TRBV9 with TRBJ2-3, with D possibly matching TRBD2 (6 bases). V was shortened by 0 bases and J by 1 base, with 12 bases between the two germline ends. Looked up from germline, CDR1 is SGDLS and CDR2 is YYNGEE. The CDR3 is made up of 16 amino acids.

The rearrangement links TRBV18 to TRBJ2-5; D remains ambiguous. V was shortened by 2 bases and J by 2 bases, with 6 bases between the two germline ends. Germline V gene sequence: CDR1 KGHSH, CDR2 LQKENI. The CDR3 runs 13 residues. CDR3 loop: CASSPSPQETQYF. The CDR3 coding sequence is TGTGCCAGCTCACCATCCCCACAAGAGACCCAGTACTTC.

V and J are TRBV10-3 and TRBJ2-7, with 7 nucleotides matching TRBD2. Trimming took 8 bases from V and 6 from J; bases not matched to a gene: 13. The germline V gene has CDR1 ENHRY and CDR2 SYGVKD. The CDR3 sequence is 14 residues long. The CDR3 sequence: CAIDRGDGISEQYF. The CDR3 coding sequence is TGTGCCATCGATCGGGGGGACGGGATCTCCGAGCAGTACTTC.

The rearrangement links TRBV30 to TRBJ1-5, with 9 positions matching TRBD1. V shed 7 bases, J shed 9 bases, and the junction held 10 bases outside the gene matches. The V gene's germline CDR1 is GTSNPN and CDR2 SVGIG (reference sequence). The CDR3 is 13 amino acids. The CDR3 DNA reads TGTGCCTCCACCACAGGGGGCGCAGGGCCCCAGCATTTT. As protein: CASTTGGAGPQHF.

In this sample, this clone turned up once. The chain employs TRBV28 and TRBJ2-5, with 10 nucleotides matching TRBD2. This CDR3 region has 15 residues. The V gene's germline CDR1 is MDHEN and CDR2 SYDVKM. The V gene end was trimmed by 6 bases and the J gene end by 2 bases; junction bases not matched to a gene: 6. The CDR3 sequence is CASSLTSGPQETQYF. The CDR3 DNA follows: TGTGCCAGCAGCCTGACTAGCGGGCCTCAAGAGACCCAGTACTTC.

Notes on this clone: A read error may produce the germline difference seen at one junction end. Distinct nucleotide sequences in the sample also encode this CDR3. This chain links TRBV27 with TRBJ2-7, with D perhaps being TRBD1 or TRBD2 (5 bases each). This CDR3 contains 16 residues. Germline lookup yields CDR1 MNHEY and CDR2 SMNVEV (reference sequence). In DNA, the CDR3 is TGCGCCAGCAGTCCGGTAGCCTCCGAGAGGGGCTACGAGCAGTACTTC. Translated: CASSPVASERGYEQYF.

The chain uses TRBV7-2 and TRBJ2-3; possibly TRBD1 or TRBD2 for D (6 bases each). The germline V and J ends were trimmed by 1 base and 3 bases, with 17 bases remaining between them. Germline V gives CDR1 SGHTA, CDR2 FQGNSA. This CDR3 is 17 amino acids long. CDR3 DNA: TGTGCCAGCAGCTTAGGGGGCGGAGGGGGTGTTACAGATACGCAGTATTTT. Protein sequence: CASSLGGGGGVTDTQYF. The entire variable domain, with the rest obtained from reference TRBV7-2 and TRBJ2-3, is as follows: GAGVSQSPSNKVTEKGKDVELRCDPISGHTALYWYRQSLGQGLEFLIYFQGNSAPDKSGLPSDRFSAERTGGSVSTLTIQRTQQEDSAVYLCASSLGGGGGVTDTQYFGPGTRLTVL.

This clone has just a few counts. The chain joins TRBV4-2 to TRBJ2-6; 7 nucleotides align to TRBD1. The CDR3 spans 19 residues. Germline V gives CDR1 LGHNA, CDR2 YNFKEQ. The V and J ends lost 4 bases and 0 bases, in that order; junction bases with no gene match: 12. In DNA form, the CDR3 reads TGTGCCAGCAGCCTTAGGGGTAGGACAGGACGCTCTGGGGCCAACGTCCTGACTTTC. Amino acids: CASSLRGRTGRSGANVLTF.

This rearrangement joins TRBV6-5 to TRBJ1-4, with D unresolved. V was pared by 6 bases and J by 6 bases, with 11 bases between. The CDR3 has 13 amino acids. The germline CDR1 and CDR2 sequences are MNHEY and SVGAGI. The CDR3 here is CASSPGWDEKLFF. CDR3 coding DNA: TGTGCCAGCAGCCCCGGGTGGGATGAAAAACTGTTTTTT.

This rearrangement joins TRBV28 to TRBJ1-1; the D is unclear. In germline, CDR1 is MDHEN, CDR2 SYDVKM. V lost 4 bases and J 10 bases, leaving 16 bases between the germline ends. This CDR3 region has 13 residues. The CDR3 protein is CASSSRDVRGAFF. The CDR3 DNA is TGTGCCAGCAGTTCGAGAGACGTTCGCGGAGCTTTCTTT.